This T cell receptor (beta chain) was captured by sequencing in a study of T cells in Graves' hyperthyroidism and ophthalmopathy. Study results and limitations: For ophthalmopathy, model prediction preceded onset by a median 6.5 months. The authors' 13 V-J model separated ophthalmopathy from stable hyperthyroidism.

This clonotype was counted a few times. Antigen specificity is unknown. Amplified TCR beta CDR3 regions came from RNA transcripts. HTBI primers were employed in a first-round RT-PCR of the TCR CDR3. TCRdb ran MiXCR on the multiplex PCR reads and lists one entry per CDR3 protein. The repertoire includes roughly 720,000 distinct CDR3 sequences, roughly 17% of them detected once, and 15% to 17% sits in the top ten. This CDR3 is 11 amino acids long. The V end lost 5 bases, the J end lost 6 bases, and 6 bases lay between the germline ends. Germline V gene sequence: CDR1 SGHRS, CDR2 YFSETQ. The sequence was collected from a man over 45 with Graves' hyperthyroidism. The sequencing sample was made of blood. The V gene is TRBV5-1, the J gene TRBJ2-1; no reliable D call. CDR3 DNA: TGCGCCAGCAGACTCGTCAATGAGCAGTTCTTC. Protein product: CASRLVNEQFF.